A single sample is the source of the 5 T cell receptor beta chains below, sequenced in a study of T cell responses to AZD1222 COVID-19 vaccine. The method was immunoSEQ multiplex PCR; TCRdb's version includes in-frame clones alone and lacks a portion of them. The top ten hold about 4.5% of the sample, which has under 40,000 clones, around three quarters seen once. The sample in question was peripheral blood, obtained 28 days after the second AZD1222 dose. The receptor source for this set is an adult who received the AZD1222 COVID-19 vaccine.

The genes are TRBV11-2 and TRBJ2-3; D gene uncertain. V lost 4 bases and J 4 bases, leaving 15 bases between the germline ends. In germline, CDR1 is SGHAT, CDR2 FQNNGV. The CDR3 has 15 residues. The CDR3 nucleotides are TGTGCCAGCAGCTCGTCCATGGGCGTTTCAGATACGCAGTATTTT. This codes for CASSSSMGVSDTQYF.

V is TRBV3-1 (or the pseudogene TRBV3-2) and J is TRBJ2-7; D is unresolved. V was clipped by 2 bases and J by 1 base, with 3 bases between them. This CDR3 comprises 12 residues. Germline V gene data show CDR1 as LGHDT and CDR2 as YNNKEL (reference sequence). The CDR3 region has the DNA TGTGCCAGCAGCCAATTGTCCTACGAGCAGTACTTC. Translating it yields CASSQLSYEQYF.

The rearrangement uses TRBV5-4 and TRBJ2-1; 8 nucleotides agree with TRBD1. Germline values: CDR1 SGHNT, CDR2 YYREEE (reference sequence). The trim removed 1 base at V and 10 bases at J, leaving 7 bases unmatched. The CDR3 contains 14 residues. As DNA, the CDR3 is TGTGCCAGCAGCTTGCGCCAGGGGGCAGGGGAGCAGTTCTTC. This gives the protein CASSLRQGAGEQFF.

V gene TRBV5-5 combines with J gene TRBJ2-7, with TRBD1 matching 9 bases. This CDR3 contains 15 residues. Germline lookup yields CDR1 SGHKS and CDR2 YYEKEE (reference sequence). J lost 0 bases, V lost 2 bases, and 3 bases had no gene match. The CDR3 bases are TGTGCCAGCAGCTTACTGACAGGGGGCTCCTACGAGCAGTACGTC. It codes for CASSLLTGGSYEQYV.

This rearrangement joins TRBV7-8 to TRBJ1-5; 8 nucleotides match TRBD1. The CDR3 is made up of 18 amino acids. Germline lookup yields CDR1 SGHVS and CDR2 FQNEAQ. The ends lost 5 bases at V and 5 bases at J; junction bases unmatched: 17. This CDR3 reads CASSTRMQGARYDQPQHF. DNA for the CDR3: TGTGCCAGCAGCACGAGGATGCAGGGGGCTCGATATGATCAGCCCCAGCATTTT.